This entry describes one T cell receptor beta chain. Its antigen is currently unknown. This sample is drawn from a study of shared clonotypes between healthy human individuals. Study-level information: Three plates were used per donor for CD4 naive, three for CD4 memory, two for CD8 naive and one for CD8 memory.

Study-level results: Incomplete sequencing of sorted subsets was indicated by rarefaction despite large depth.

The CDR3 extends over 12 amino acids. The germline V gene has CDR1 MDHEN and CDR2 SYDVKM. V was pared by 2 bases and J by 9 bases, with 10 bases between. Naive CD8 cells comprised CD45RO-negative, CCR7-positively selected cells, excluding terminally differentiated effector memory CD45RA+ cells. Original analysis: As immunoSEQ supplied junction-only sequences (without quality scores), filtering differed. The data were produced by immunoSEQ multiplex PCR, yet TCRdb's version contains in-frame clones alone and is incomplete. D and trimming come from the DNA, and the V and J calls and clone size come from that table. The sample records some 2,100,000 clones, just over 90% being singletons.

The chain combines TRBV28 with TRBJ2-5; D ambiguous. The clonotype was recovered from a man in his late teens or twenties in good health. Some clones in this sample may be carry-over from other donors' samples. Sequencing input: naive CD8+ T cells from PBMCs. CDR3 in amino acids: CASSLPQVAQYF. The CDR3 coding sequence is TGTGCCAGCAGTTTACCCCAAGTTGCCCAGTACTTC. The full variable domain, its missing parts supplied by reference TRBV28 and TRBJ2-5, is DVKVTQSSRYLVKRTGEKVFLECVQDMDHENMFWYRQDPGLGLRLIYFSYDVKMKEKGDIPEGYSVSREKKERFSLILESASTNQTSMYLCASSLPQVAQYFGPGTRLLVL.